Listed below are T cell receptor beta chains from one sample, sequenced in a study of sequential checkpoint blockade in melanoma. The repertoire was sequenced with immunoSEQ multiplex PCR; TCRdb's copy has only in-frame clones and lacks some. Of under 20,000 clones in the sample, approximately 80% were seen once. The sequenced sample was CD8+ T cells sorted from blood (inferred from file names), obtained from a patient given nivolumab and ipilimumab in sequence. These receptors were collected from a human donor with melanoma. Both conserved end residues are trimmed from each CDR3. D genes are given only for firm matches.

>TRBV4-1|TRBD1|TRBJ1-3
ASSLGQGGGNTIY
>TRBV28|-|TRBJ2-7
ASSFLGRYEQY
>TRBV30|TRBD1|-
AAQGWTGNEQY
>TRBV13|TRBD1|TRBJ1-2
ASSGATGAYGYT
>TRBV6-1|-|TRBJ2-3
ASSLANTQY
>TRBV28|TRBD2|TRBJ2-7
ASSRRAGAEEQY
>TRBV19|-|TRBJ2-1
ASSFRGNEQF
>TRBV10-2|-|TRBJ2-7
ASSELGLPGEQY
>TRBV4-3|TRBD2|TRBJ2-7
ASSPSGVAGMEEQY
>TRBV4-2|-|TRBJ1-4
ASSHGGRAEDEKLF
>TRBV5-1|-|TRBJ1-1
ASSLARSGTEAF
>TRBV5-6|TRBD1|TRBJ2-7
ASARRPRGQGNEQY
>TRBV7-9|TRBD1|TRBJ2-7
ASRRGTGYDEQY
>TRBV10-1|-|TRBJ2-7
ASSYGVGGEQY
>TRBV25-1|-|TRBJ2-7
ASSLGSAYEQY
>TRBV6-1|TRBD2|TRBJ2-7
ASSEEGGSSYEQY
>TRBV28|-|TRBJ1-5
ASSLFGDSNQPQH
>TRBV27|-|TRBJ1-2
ASSLSTRAGYT
>TRBV5-8|-|TRBJ2-7
ASSKGSGYYEQY
>TRBV18|TRBD2|TRBJ2-7
ASSPGASGSYEQY
>TRBV15|-|TRBJ2-7
ATSTAVGVSYEQY
>TRBV5-8|TRBD1|TRBJ1-4
ASSLGRGLANEKLF
>TRBV4-3|-|TRBJ1-5
ASSQDRGSNQPQH
>TRBV7-9|TRBD1|TRBJ1-1
ASSSTPDRGLAEAF
>TRBV27|TRBD1|TRBJ1-1
ASRLQGVVTEAF
>TRBV7-9|-|TRBJ2-7
ASSPTGRSYEQY
>TRBV7-9|-|TRBJ1-1
ASSFGGWNTEAF
>TRBV4-3|-|TRBJ2-7
ASSQDTSRRAGVSYEQY
>TRBV9|-|TRBJ2-6
ASSDLGPGGANVLT
>TRBV27|-|TRBJ2-6
ASSGRDGSSGANVLT
>TRBV7-9|TRBD2|TRBJ2-3
ASSITSGGSTDTQY
>TRBV9|-|TRBJ1-1
ASSGRDGMNTEAF